This T cell receptor beta chain is drawn from a study of T cells in Graves' hyperthyroidism and ophthalmopathy. Study context: Peripheral blood was obtained at initial diagnosis, preceding any treatment. Study-level results: Most thyroid clonotypes that were expanded above 0.001 also turned up in blood. In validation, the model predicted ophthalmopathy. These predictions came a median 6.5 months before onset.

V lost 6 bases and J lost 1, with 13 bases in between. The V gene's germline CDR1 is GTSNPN and CDR2 SVGIG (reference sequence). The CDR3 spans 14 residues. For ophthalmopathy patients, the Clinical Activity Score was at least 3 and the NOSPECS grade at least 4; duration was under 3 months. This clonotype was counted many times. What it recognizes is unknown. RNA transcripts gave rise to amplified TCR beta CDR3 regions. The primer set for the first-round RT-PCR of the TCR CDR3 was HTBI. MiXCR, applied by TCRdb to the multiplex PCR reads, yields one record per CDR3 protein. The table has about 600,000 distinct CDR3 sequences, about 16% seen once.

The gene calls are TRBV30 and TRBJ1-3, with TRBD1 as a possible D gene (6 bases). This sequence was found in a woman in her thirties or forties with Graves' ophthalmopathy. Sequencing input: blood. CDR3 in DNA: TGTGCCTGCCCACGCCAGGGGTCTGGAAACACCATATATTTT. Its protein is CACPRQGSGNTIYF.